This T cell receptor (beta chain) emerged from a study of cytomegalovirus exposure and HLA in healthy donors. The table lists this clone with a few counts. Vbeta (60) and Jbeta (13) primers were used in the PCR. The method was immunoSEQ multiplex PCR; TCRdb's version includes in-frame clones alone and lacks a portion of them. This table holds 150,000 to 200,000 clones, roughly three quarters found once. The V gene lost 7 bases and the J gene lost 6 bases, with 15 bases spanning the gap. This CDR3 contains 13 residues. CDR1 is MNHNY and CDR2 is SVGAGI in the germline V gene (reference sequence). The TCR comes from a woman aged 40 to 55 in good health and CMV-seropositive. The sequenced sample was PBMCs. The chain is built from TRBV6-6 and TRBJ1-2, with a weak D call TRBD1 (6 bases). The CDR3 loop reads CASNPTGLDGYTF. The CDR3 nucleotides read TGTGCCAGCAACCCCACAGGGCTGGATGGCTACACCTTC.